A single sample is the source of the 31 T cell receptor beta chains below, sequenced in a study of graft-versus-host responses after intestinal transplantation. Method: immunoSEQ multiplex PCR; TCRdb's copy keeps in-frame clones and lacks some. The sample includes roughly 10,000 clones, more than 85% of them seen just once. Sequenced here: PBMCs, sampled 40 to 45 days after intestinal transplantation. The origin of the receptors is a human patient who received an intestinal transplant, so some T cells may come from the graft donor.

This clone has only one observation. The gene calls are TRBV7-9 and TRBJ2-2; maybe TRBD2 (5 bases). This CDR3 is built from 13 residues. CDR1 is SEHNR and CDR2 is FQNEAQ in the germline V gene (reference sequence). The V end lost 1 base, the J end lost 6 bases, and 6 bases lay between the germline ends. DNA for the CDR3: TGTGCCAGCAGCTTAGGAGGGTCCGGGGAGCTGTTTTTT. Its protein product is CASSLGGSGELFF.

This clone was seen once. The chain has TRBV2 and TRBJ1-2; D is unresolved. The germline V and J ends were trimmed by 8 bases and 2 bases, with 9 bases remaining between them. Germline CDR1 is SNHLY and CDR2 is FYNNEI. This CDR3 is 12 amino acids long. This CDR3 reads CASQDANYGYTF. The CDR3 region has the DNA TGTGCCAGCCAAGACGCCAACTATGGCTACACCTTC.

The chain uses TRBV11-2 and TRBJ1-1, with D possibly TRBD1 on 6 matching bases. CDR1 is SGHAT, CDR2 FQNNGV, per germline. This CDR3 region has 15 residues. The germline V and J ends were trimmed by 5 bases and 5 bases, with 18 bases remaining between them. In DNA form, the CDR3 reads TGTGCCAGCAGCCGTTACCGTCGGGGGCGGACTGAAGCTTTCTTT. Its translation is CASSRYRRGRTEAFF.

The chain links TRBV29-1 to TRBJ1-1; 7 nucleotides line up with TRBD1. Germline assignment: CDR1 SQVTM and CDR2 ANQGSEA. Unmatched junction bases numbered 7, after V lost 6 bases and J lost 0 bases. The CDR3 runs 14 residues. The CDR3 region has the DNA TGCAGCGTCGCTTTGGGACAGATGAACACTGAAGCTTTCTTT. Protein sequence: CSVALGQMNTEAFF.

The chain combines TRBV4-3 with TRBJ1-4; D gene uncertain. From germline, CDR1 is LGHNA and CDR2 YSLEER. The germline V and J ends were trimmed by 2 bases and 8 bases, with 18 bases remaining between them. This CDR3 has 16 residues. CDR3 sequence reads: CASSQSWMGMEEKLFF. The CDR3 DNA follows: TGCGCCAGCAGCCAAAGTTGGATGGGGATGGAAGAAAAACTGTTTTTT.

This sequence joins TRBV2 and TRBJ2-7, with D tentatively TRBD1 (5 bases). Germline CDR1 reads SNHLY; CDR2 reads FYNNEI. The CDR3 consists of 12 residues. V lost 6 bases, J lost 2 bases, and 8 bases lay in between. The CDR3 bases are TGTGCCAGCAGAGGGGCTACCTACGAGCAGTACTTC. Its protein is CASRGATYEQYF.

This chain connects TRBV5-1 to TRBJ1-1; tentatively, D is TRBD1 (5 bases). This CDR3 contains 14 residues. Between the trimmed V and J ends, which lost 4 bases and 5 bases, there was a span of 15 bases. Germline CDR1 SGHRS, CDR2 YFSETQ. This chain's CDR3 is CASSPGAGRTEAFF. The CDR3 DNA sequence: TGCGCCAGCAGCCCTGGGGCAGGCCGGACTGAAGCTTTCTTT.

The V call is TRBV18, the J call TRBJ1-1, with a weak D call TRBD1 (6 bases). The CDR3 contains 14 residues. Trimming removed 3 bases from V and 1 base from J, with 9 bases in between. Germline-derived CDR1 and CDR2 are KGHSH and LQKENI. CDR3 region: CASSPDRQNTEAFF. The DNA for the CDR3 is TGTGCCAGCTCACCGGACAGACAGAACACTGAAGCTTTCTTT.

The CDR3 DNA sequence: TGCAGTGCCAGGGACGGCGATACGCAGTATTTT. Translation gives CSARDGDTQYF. The rearrangement joins TRBV20-1 to TRBJ2-3; D tentatively reads TRBD1 or TRBD2 (5 bases each). V was clipped by 6 bases and J by 6 bases, with 10 bases between them. Per germline, CDR1 DFQATT and CDR2 SNEGSKA (reference sequence). The CDR3 sequence is 11 residues long.

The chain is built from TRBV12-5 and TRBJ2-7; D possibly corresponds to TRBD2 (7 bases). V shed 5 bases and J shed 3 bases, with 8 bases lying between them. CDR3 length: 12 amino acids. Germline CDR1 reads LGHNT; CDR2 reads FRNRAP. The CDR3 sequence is CASGRGGYEQYF. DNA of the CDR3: TGTGCTAGTGGTAGGGGGGGCTACGAGCAGTACTTC.

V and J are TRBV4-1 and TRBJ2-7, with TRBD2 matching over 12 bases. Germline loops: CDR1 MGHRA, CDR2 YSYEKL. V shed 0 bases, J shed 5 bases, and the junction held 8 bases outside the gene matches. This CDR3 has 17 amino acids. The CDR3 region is CASSQESGTSGWHEQYF. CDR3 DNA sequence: TGCGCCAGCAGCCAAGAGTCCGGGACTAGCGGGTGGCACGAGCAGTACTTC.

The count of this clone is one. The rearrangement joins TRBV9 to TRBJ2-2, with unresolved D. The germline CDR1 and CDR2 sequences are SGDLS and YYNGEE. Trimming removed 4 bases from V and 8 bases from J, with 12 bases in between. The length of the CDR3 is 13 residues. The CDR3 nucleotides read TGTGCCAGCAGCCCCCGGCCGACGGGGGAGCTGTTTTTT. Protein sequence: CASSPRPTGELFF.

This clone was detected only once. This CDR3 is CASIAGGANYGYTF. The CDR3 region has the DNA TGTGCCAGCATTGCAGGGGGTGCTAACTATGGCTACACCTTC. The chain joins TRBV6-5 to TRBJ1-2, with 7 bases lining up with TRBD1. Germline CDR1 and CDR2: MNHEY and SVGAGI. CDR3 length: 14 amino acids. Trimming removed 7 bases from V and 0 bases from J; junction bases left unmatched: 5.

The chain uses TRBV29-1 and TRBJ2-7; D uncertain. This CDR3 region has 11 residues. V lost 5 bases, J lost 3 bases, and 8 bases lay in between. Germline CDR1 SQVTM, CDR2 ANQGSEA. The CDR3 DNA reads TGCAGCGTTTCACATGACTACGAGCAGTACTTC. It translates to CSVSHDYEQYF.

Here the CDR3 reads CASSAETGTSGGLPQETQYF. CDR3 sequence (DNA): TGTGCCAGCAGCGCCGAAACCGGGACTAGCGGGGGGCTACCCCAAGAGACCCAGTACTTC. This rearrangement joins TRBV7-8 to TRBJ2-5, with TRBD2 matching 15 bases. Germline CDR1 reads SGHVS; CDR2 reads FQNEAQ. The CDR3 extends over 20 amino acids. The junction had 14 bases not matched to a gene; V was cut back by 5 bases and J by 1 base.

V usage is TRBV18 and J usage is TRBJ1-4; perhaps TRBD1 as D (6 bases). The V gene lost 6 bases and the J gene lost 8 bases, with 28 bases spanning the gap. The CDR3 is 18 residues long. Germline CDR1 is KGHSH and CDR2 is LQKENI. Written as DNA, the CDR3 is TGTGCCAGCTCCCGAGCACTGATTTCCCCGGGACAACTCGAAAAACTGTTTTTT. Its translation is CASSRALISPGQLEKLFF.

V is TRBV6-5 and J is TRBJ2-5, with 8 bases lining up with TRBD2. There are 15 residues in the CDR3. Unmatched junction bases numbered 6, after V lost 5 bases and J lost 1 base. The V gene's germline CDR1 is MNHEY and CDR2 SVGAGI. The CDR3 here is CASSKTGTSQETQYF. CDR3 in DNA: TGTGCCAGCAGTAAGACGGGGACTAGCCAAGAGACCCAGTACTTC.

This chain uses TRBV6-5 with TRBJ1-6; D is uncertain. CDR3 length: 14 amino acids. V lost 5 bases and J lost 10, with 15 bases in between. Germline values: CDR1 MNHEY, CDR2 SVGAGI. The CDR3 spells CASSIQPLGSPLHF. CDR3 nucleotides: TGTGCCAGCAGTATCCAACCCTTAGGATCACCCCTCCACTTT.

The CDR3 loop is CASTSPLLPYEQYF. CDR3 sequence (DNA): TGTGCCAGTACCTCTCCTCTTCTTCCCTACGAGCAGTACTTC. The chain uses TRBV19 and TRBJ2-7; no clear D. Germline loops: CDR1 LNHDA, CDR2 SQIVND (reference sequence). The V gene lost 7 bases and the J gene lost 2 bases, with 15 bases spanning the gap. This CDR3 has 14 residues. Using reference TRBV19 and TRBJ2-7 for the parts outside the CDR3, the full variable domain is DGGITQSPKYLFRKEGQNVTLSCEQNLNHDAMYWYRQDPGQGLRLIYYSQIVNDFQKGDIAEGYSVSREKKESFPLTVTSAQKNPTAFYLCASTSPLLPYEQYFGPGTRLTVT.

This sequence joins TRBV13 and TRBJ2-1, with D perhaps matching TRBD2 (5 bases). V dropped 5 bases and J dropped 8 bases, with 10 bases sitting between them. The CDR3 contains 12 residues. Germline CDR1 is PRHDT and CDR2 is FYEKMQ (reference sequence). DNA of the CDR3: TGTGCCAGCAGCCGGGGAAACGATGAGCAGTTCTTC. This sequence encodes CASSRGNDEQFF.

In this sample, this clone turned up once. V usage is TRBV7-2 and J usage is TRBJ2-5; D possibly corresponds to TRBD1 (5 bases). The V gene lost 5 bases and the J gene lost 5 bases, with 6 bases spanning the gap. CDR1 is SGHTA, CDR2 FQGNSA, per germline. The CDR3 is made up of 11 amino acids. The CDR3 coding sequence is TGTGCCAGCAGCCCAGGGGAGACCCAGTACTTC. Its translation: CASSPGETQYF.

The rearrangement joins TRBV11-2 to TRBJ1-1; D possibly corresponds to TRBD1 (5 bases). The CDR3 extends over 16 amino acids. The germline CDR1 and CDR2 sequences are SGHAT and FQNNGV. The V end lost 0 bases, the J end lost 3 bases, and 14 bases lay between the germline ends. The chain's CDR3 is CASSLDGWEGDTEAFF. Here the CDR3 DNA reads TGTGCCAGCAGCTTAGATGGGTGGGAAGGGGACACTGAAGCTTTCTTT.

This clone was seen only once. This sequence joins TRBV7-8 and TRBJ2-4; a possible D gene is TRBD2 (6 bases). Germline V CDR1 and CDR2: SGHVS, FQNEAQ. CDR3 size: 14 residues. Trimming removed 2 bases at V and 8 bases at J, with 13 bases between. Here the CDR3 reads CASSLRGGRYIQYF. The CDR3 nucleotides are TGTGCCAGCAGCTTACGTGGAGGGAGATACATTCAGTACTTC. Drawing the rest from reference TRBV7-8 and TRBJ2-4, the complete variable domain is GAGVSQSPRYKVAKRGQDVALRCDPISGHVSLFWYQQALGQGPEFLTYFQNEAQLDKSGLPSDRFFAERPEGSVSTLKIQRTQQEDSAVYLCASSLRGGRYIQYFGAGTRLSVL.

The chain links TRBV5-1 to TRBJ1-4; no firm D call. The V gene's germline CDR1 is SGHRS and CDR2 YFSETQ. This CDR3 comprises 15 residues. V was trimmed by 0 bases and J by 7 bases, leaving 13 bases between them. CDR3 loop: CASSLAGGRGEKLFF. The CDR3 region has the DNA TGCGCCAGCAGCTTGGCCGGTGGACGAGGTGAAAAACTGTTTTTT.

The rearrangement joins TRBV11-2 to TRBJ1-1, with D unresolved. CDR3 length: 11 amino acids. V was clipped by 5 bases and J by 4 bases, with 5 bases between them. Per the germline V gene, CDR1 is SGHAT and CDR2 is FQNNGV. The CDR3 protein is CASSAGTEAFF. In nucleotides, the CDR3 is TGTGCCAGCAGCGCGGGCACTGAAGCTTTCTTT.

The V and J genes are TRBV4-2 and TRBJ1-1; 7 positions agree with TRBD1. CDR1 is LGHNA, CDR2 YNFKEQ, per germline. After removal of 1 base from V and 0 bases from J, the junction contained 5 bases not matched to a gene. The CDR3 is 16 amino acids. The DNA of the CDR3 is TGTGCCAGCAGCCAAGCCCCCGACAGGGTGAACACTGAAGCTTTCTTT. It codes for CASSQAPDRVNTEAFF.

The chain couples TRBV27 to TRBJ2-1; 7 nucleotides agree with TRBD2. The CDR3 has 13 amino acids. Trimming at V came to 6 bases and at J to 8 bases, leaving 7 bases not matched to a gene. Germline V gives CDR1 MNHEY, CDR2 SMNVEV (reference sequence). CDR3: CASRRTSHDEQFF. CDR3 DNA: TGTGCCAGCAGGAGGACTAGTCACGATGAGCAGTTCTTC.

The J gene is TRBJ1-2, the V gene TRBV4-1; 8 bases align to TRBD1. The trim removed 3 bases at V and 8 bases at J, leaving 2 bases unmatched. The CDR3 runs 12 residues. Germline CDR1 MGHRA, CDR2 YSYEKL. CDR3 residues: CASSHRGRGYTF. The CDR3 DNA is TGCGCCAGCAGCCACAGGGGGCGCGGCTACACCTTC.

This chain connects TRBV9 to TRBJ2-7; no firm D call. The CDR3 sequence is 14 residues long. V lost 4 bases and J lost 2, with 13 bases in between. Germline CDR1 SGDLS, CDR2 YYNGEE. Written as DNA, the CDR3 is TGTGCCAGCAGCCCCACCGACGGTCCCTACGAGCAGTACTTC. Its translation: CASSPTDGPYEQYF.

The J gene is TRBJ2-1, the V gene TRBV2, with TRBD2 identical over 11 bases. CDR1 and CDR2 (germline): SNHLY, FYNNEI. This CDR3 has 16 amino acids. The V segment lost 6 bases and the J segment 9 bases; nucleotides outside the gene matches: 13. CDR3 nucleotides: TGTGCCAGCAGCGCCAACCTCCTAGCGGGGGGCTTTGAGCAGTTCTTC. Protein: CASSANLLAGGFEQFF.

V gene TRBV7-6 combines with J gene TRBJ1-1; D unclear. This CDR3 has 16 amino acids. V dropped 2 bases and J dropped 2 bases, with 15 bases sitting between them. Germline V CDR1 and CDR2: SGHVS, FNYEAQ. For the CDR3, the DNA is TGTGCCAGCAGCTTAAGGGTAGGGCAGGCAAACACTGAAGCTTTCTTT. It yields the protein CASSLRVGQANTEAFF. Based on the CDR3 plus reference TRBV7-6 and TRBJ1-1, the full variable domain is GAGVSQSPRYKVTKRGQDVALRCDPISGHVSLYWYRQALGQGPEFLTYFNYEAQQDKSGLPNDRFSAERPEGSISTLTIQRTEQRDSAMYRCASSLRVGQANTEAFFGQGTRLTVV.